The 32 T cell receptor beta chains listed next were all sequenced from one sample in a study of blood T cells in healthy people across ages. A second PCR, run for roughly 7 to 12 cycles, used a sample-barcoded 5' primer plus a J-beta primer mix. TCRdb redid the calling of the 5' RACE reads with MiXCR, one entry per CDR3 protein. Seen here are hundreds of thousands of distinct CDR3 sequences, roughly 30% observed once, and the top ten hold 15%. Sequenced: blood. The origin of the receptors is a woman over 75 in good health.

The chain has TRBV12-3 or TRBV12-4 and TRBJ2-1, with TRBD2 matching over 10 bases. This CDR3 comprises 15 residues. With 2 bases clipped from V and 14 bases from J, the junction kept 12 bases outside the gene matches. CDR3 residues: CASSLMARSAGGKFF. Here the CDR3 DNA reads TGTGCCAGCAGTTTAATGGCGAGATCAGCGGGAGGGAAGTTCTTC.

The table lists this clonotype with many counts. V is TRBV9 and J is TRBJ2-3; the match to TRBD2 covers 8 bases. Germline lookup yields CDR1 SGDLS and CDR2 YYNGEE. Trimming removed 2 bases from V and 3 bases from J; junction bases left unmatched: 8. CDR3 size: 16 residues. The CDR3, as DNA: TGTGCCAGCAGCGTTGGGACTAGGATAGTGACAGATACGCAGTATTTT. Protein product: CASSVGTRIVTDTQYF.

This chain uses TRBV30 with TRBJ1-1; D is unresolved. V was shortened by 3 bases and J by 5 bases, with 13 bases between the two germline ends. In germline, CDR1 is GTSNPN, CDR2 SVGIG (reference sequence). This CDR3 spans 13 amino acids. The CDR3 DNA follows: TGTGCCTGGAGGAATTCGGGCGGTACTGAAGCTTTCTTT. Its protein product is CAWRNSGGTEAFF.

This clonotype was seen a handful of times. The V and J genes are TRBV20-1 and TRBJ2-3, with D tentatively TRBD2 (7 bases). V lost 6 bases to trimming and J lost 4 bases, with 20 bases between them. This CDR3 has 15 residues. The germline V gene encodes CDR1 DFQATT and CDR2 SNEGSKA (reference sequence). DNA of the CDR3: TGCAGTGCCCCCACCCCAGCGGGACAACCAGATACGCAGTATTTT. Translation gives CSAPTPAGQPDTQYF.

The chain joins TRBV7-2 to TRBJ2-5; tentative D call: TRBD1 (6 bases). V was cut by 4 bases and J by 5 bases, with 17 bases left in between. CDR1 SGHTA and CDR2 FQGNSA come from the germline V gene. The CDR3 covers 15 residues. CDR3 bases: TGTGCCAGCAGCTCCCGAATCAGGGGCGGGGAGACCCAGTACTTC. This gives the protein CASSSRIRGGETQYF.

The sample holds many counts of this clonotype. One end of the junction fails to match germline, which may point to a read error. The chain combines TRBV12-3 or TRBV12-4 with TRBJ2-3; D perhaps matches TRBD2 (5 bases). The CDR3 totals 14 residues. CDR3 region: CASSLARVTDTQYF. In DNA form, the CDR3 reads TGTGCCAGCAGCTTAGCGAGGGTGACAGATACGCAGTATTTT.

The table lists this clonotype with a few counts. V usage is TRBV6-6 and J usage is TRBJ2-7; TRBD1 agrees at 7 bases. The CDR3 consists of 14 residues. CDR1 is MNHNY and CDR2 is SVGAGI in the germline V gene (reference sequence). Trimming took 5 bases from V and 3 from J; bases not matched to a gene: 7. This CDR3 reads CASSTRDSYYEQYF. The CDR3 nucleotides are TGTGCCAGCAGTACCCGGGACAGTTACTACGAGCAGTACTTC.

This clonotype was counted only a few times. Written as DNA, the CDR3 is TGTGCCAGCAGCGACAGGGGGGATAGCAATCAGCCCCAGCATTTT. Protein product: CASSDRGDSNQPQHF. The V and J genes are TRBV7-8 and TRBJ1-5; 9 bases are shared with TRBD1. The ends lost 5 bases at V and 0 bases at J; junction bases unmatched: 2. The CDR3 is 15 amino acids. CDR1 is SGHVS, CDR2 FQNEAQ, per germline.

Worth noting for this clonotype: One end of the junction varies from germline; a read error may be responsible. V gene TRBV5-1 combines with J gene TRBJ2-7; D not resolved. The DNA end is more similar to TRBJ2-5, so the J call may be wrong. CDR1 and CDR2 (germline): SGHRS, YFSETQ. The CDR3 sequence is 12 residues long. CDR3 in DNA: TGCACCAGCAGCCCCAACTCGGAGACCCAGTACTTC. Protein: CTSSPNSETQYF.

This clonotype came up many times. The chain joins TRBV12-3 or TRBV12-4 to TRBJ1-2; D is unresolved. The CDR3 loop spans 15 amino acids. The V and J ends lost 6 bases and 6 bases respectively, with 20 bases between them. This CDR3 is CASRPIKGPVDGYTF. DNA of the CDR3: TGTGCCAGCAGACCGATTAAGGGTCCCGTAGATGGCTACACCTTC.

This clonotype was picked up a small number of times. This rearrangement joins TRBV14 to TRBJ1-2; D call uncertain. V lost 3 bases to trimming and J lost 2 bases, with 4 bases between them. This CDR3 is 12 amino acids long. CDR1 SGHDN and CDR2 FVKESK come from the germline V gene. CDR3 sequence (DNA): TGTGCCAGCAGCCACCGGAACTATGGCTACACCTTC. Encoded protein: CASSHRNYGYTF. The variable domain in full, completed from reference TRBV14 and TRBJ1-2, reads EAGVTQFPSHSVIEKGQTVTLRCDPISGHDNLYWYRRVMGKEIKFLLHFVKESKQDESGMPNNRFLAERTGGTYSTLKVQPAELEDSGVYFCASSHRNYGYTFGSGTRLTVV.

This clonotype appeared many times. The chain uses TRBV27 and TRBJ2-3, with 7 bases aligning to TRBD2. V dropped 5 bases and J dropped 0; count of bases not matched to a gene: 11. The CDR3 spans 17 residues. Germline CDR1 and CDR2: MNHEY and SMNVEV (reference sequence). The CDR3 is CASSLRSSGFSTDTQYF. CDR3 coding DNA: TGTGCCAGCAGTCTAAGGTCTAGCGGATTTAGCACAGATACGCAGTATTTT.

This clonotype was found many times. The CDR3 region has the DNA TGTGCCAGCAGTTTATCGCGGGGACTGGGCAGGGAGACCCAGTACTTC. Translated: CASSLSRGLGRETQYF. This chain links TRBV27 with TRBJ2-5; D perhaps matches TRBD2 (6 bases). Germline V gene lookup returns CDR1 MNHEY and CDR2 SMNVEV (reference sequence). V dropped 0 bases and J dropped 5 bases, with 16 bases sitting between them. This CDR3 has 16 amino acids.

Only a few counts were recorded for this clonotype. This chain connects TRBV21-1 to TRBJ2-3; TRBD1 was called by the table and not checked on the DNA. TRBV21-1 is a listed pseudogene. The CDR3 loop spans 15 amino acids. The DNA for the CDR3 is TGTGCCAGCAGCAAAGACGGACAGCTCGGGTATACGCAGTATTTT. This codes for CASSKDGQLGYTQYF.

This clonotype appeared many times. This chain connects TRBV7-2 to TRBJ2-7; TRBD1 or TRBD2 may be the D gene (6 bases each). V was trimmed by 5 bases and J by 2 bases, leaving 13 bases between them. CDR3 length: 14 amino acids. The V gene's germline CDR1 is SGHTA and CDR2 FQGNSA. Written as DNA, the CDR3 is TGTGCCAGCAGCCGGGGCGGGACAACCTACGAGCAGTACTTC. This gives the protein CASSRGGTTYEQYF.

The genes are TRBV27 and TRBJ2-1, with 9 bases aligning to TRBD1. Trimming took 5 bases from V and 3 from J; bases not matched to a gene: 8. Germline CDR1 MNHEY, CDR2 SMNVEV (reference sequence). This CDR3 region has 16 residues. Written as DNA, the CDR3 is TGTGCCAGCAGTCTCCGGGACAGGGAGGACTACAATGAGCAGTTCTTC. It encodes CASSLRDREDYNEQFF.

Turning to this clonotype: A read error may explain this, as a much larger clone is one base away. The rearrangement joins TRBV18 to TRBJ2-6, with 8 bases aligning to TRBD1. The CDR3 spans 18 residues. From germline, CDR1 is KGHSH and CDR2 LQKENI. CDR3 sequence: CASSPLGTGGSGANVPTF. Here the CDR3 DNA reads TGTGCCAGCTCACCATTAGGGACAGGCGGCTCTGGGGCCAACGTCCCGACTTTC.

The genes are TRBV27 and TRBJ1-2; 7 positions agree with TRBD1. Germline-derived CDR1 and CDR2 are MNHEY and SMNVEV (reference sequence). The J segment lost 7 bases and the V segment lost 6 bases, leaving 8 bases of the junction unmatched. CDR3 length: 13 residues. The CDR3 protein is CASSDDRTGGYTF. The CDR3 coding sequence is TGTGCCAGCAGCGACGACAGGACAGGTGGCTACACCTTC.

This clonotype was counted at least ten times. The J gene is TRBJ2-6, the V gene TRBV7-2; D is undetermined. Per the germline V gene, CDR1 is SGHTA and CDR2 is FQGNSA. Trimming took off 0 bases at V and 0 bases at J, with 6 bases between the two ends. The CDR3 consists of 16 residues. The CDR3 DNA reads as TGTGCCAGCAGCTTAGCTAGTACCTCTGGGGCCAACGTCCTGACTTTC. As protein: CASSLASTSGANVLTF. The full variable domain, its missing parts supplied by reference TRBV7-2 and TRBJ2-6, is GAGVSQSPSNKVTEKGKDVELRCDPISGHTALYWYRQSLGQGLEFLIYFQGNSAPDKSGLPSDRFSAERTGGSVSTLTIQRTQQEDSAVYLCASSLASTSGANVLTFGAGSRLTVL.

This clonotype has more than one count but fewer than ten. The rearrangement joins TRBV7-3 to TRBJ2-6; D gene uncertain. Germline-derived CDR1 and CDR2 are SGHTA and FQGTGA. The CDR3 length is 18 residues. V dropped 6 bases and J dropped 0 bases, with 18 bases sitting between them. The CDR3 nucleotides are TGTGCCAGCAGGGATGCTGGACGGTCAAGCTCTGGGGCCAACGTCCTGACTTTC. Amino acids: CASRDAGRSSSGANVLTF.

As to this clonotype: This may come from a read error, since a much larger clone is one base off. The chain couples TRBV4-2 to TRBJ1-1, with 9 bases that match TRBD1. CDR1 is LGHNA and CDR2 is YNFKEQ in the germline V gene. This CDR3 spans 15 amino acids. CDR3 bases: TGTACCAGCAGCCAACGACAGGGGGGGAACACTGAAGCTTTCTTT. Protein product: CTSSQRQGGNTEAFF.

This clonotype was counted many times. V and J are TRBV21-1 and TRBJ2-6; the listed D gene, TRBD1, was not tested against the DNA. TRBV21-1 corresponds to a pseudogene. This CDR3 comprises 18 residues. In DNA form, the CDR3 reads TGTGCCAGCACCAAGTTCTGGACAAAGTTCTCTGGGGCCAACGTCCTGACTTTC. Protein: CASTKFWTKFSGANVLTF.

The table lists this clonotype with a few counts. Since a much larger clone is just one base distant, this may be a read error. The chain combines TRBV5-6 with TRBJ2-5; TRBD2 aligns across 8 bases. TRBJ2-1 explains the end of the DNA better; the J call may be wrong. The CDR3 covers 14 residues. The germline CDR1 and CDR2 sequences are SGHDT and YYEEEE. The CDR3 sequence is CASSRGGVQETQFF. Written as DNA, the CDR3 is TGTGCCAGCAGCCGGGGGGGTGTACAAGAGACCCAGTTCTTC.

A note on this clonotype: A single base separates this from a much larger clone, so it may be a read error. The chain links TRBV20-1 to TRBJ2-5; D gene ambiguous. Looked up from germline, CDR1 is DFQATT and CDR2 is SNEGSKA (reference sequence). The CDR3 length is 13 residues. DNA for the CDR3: TGCAGTGCGGTCCTGGACCGGGCGAGGACCCGGTACTTC. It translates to CSAVLDRARTRYF.

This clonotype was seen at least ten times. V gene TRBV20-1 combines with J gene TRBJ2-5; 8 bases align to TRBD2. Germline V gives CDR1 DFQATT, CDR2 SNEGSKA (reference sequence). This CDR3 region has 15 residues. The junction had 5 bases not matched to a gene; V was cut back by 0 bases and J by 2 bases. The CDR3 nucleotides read TGCAGTGCTAGAGATCGGTTAGCGGGGCAAGAGACCCAGTACTTC. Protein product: CSARDRLAGQETQYF.

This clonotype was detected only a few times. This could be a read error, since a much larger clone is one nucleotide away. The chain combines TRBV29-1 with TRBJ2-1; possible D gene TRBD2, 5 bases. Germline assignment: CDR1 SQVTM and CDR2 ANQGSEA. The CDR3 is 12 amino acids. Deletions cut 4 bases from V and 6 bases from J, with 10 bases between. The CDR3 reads CSVVPGCNEQFF. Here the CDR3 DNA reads TGCAGCGTTGTGCCGGGATGCAATGAGCAGTTCTTC.

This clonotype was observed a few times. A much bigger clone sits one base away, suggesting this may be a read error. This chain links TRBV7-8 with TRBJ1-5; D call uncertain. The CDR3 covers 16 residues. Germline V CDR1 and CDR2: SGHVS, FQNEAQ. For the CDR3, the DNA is TGTGCCAGCGGCTTAGAAGGACGGTTCTTCCGTCAGCCCCAGCATTTT. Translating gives CASGLEGRFFRQPQHF.

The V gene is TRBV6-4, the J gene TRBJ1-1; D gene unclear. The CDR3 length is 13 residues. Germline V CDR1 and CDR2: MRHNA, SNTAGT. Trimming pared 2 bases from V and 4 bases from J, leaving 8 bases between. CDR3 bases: TGTGCCAGCAGTGACGGGCGCGGCACTGAAGCTTTCTTT. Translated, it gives CASSDGRGTEAFF.

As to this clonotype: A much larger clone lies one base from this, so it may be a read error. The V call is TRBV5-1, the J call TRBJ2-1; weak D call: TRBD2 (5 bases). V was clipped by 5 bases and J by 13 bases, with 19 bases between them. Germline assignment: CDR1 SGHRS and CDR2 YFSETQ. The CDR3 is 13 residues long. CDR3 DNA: TGCGCCAGCAGGGTGAGGGTGCAAGAGACCCAGTTCTTC. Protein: CASRVRVQETQFF.

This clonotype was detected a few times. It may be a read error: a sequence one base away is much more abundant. Written as DNA, the CDR3 is TGCACCAGCAGCCAAGAGATGAACACTGAAGCTTTCTTT. This codes for CTSSQEMNTEAFF. The chain is built from TRBV4-3 and TRBJ1-1; D unclear. CDR3 size: 13 residues. Germline V CDR1 and CDR2: LGHNA, YSLEER.

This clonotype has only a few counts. The CDR3 DNA reads as TGTGCCAGTACAGTCCGCGGCAATTCACCCCTCCACTTT. This gives the protein CASTVRGNSPLHF. The chain joins TRBV5-8 to TRBJ1-6; D ambiguous. Trimming took off 8 bases at V and 7 bases at J, with 13 bases between the two ends. The CDR3 sequence is 13 residues long. Germline V gene lookup returns CDR1 SGHTS and CDR2 YDEGEE.

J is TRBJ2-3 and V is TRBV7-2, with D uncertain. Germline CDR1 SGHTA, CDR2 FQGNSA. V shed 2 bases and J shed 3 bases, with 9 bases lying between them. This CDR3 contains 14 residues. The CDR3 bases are TGTGCCAGCAGCTTATTAACAGAGACAGATACGCAGTATTTT. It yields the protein CASSLLTETDTQYF.